A selection of T cell receptor beta chains follows, all from one sample in a study of identical twins. TCRdb independently ran MiXCR on the 5' RACE reads; one entry per CDR3 protein. The sample lists about 460,000 distinct CDR3 sequences, approximately 15% occurring once. The same sample was also studied in work on yellow fever vaccine responses in identical twins.

Sequenced material: CD4+ T cells sorted from blood. The receptors stem from a woman younger than 30 in good health. Both conserved end residues are part of each CDR3. Fields, in order: D gene, V gene, clone size, J gene, CDR3 protein, CDR3 DNA. A D gene is named only where the DNA matches it firmly. Only part of the rows carry a size: once, few, many, or a class if the clone is expanded.

d_gene: TRBD2
v_gene: TRBV6-2/TRBV6-3
abundance: .
j_gene: TRBJ2-1
CDR3aa: CASSYSRLAGGFSYNEQFF
CDR3nt: TGTGCCAGCAGTTACTCTAGACTAGCGGGAGGGTTCTCCTACAATGAGCAGTTCTTC

d_gene: TRBD1
v_gene: TRBV19
abundance: .
j_gene: TRBJ1-5
CDR3aa: CASNTGQNNQPQHF
CDR3nt: TGTGCCAGCAATACGGGACAGAACAATCAGCCCCAGCATTTT

d_gene: TRBD2
v_gene: TRBV29-1
abundance: many
j_gene: TRBJ2-7
CDR3aa: CSVEIAGGPSAQYF
CDR3nt: TGCAGCGTTGAAATAGCGGGAGGGCCGAGCGCGCAGTACTTC

d_gene: TRBD1
v_gene: TRBV28
abundance: .
j_gene: TRBJ2-7
CDR3aa: CASTEDRGNSYEQYF
CDR3nt: TGTGCCAGCACCGAAGACAGGGGCAACTCCTACGAGCAGTACTTC

d_gene: .
v_gene: TRBV5-6
abundance: .
j_gene: TRBJ2-1
CDR3aa: CASTFRGRPSKINEQFF
CDR3nt: TGTGCCAGCACCTTCCGGGGCCGTCCCTCAAAAATAAATGAGCAGTTCTTC

d_gene: TRBD1
v_gene: TRBV12-3/TRBV12-4
abundance: few
j_gene: TRBJ2-7
CDR3aa: CASSLSRGPGDEQYF
CDR3nt: TGTGCCAGCAGTTTATCTAGGGGGCCTGGGGACGAGCAGTACTTC

d_gene: TRBD1
v_gene: TRBV29-1
abundance: .
j_gene: TRBJ2-3
CDR3aa: CSVPTGTGGQYF
CDR3nt: TGCAGCGTTCCTACCGGGACAGGGGGGCAGTATTTT

d_gene: TRBD1
v_gene: TRBV25-1
abundance: few
j_gene: TRBJ1-2
CDR3aa: CASSEYGTGGNYGYTF
CDR3nt: TGTGCCAGCAGTGAATACGGGACAGGGGGAAACTATGGCTACACCTTC

d_gene: .
v_gene: TRBV5-1
abundance: .
j_gene: TRBJ2-5
CDR3aa: CASSLQAAQETQYF
CDR3nt: TGCGCCAGCAGCTTACAGGCGGCACAAGAGACCCAGTACTTC

d_gene: .
v_gene: TRBV28
abundance: many
j_gene: TRBJ2-1
CDR3aa: CASSRGGEQFF
CDR3nt: TGTGCCAGCAGTCGAGGGGGGGAGCAGTTCTTC

d_gene: .
v_gene: TRBV20-1
abundance: .
j_gene: TRBJ1-2
CDR3aa: CSARFNYGYTF
CDR3nt: TGCAGTGCTAGATTTAACTATGGCTACACCTTC

d_gene: .
v_gene: TRBV7-2
abundance: few
j_gene: TRBJ2-1
CDR3aa: CASSLALRDIEQFF
CDR3nt: TGTGCCAGCAGCTTAGCGCTAAGGGACATTGAGCAGTTCTTC

d_gene: .
v_gene: TRBV7-8
abundance: few
j_gene: TRBJ1-2
CDR3aa: CASSSRDSKGYTF
CDR3nt: TGTGCCAGCAGCTCTCGTGACAGTAAAGGCTACACCTTC

d_gene: TRBD1
v_gene: TRBV20-1
abundance: few
j_gene: TRBJ2-5
CDR3aa: CSATVTGGVETQYF
CDR3nt: TGCAGTGCTACTGTGACAGGGGGCGTGGAGACCCAGTACTTC

d_gene: TRBD2
v_gene: TRBV12-3/TRBV12-4
abundance: .
j_gene: TRBJ2-2
CDR3aa: CASSLGAGRAGPPQLFF
CDR3nt: TGTGCCAGCAGTTTAGGAGCGGGGCGGGCCGGCCCACCCCAGCTGTTTTTT

d_gene: .
v_gene: TRBV5-1
abundance: many
j_gene: TRBJ2-7
CDR3aa: CASSFAGQSYEQYF
CDR3nt: TGCGCCAGCAGCTTCGCCGGACAGTCCTACGAGCAGTACTTC

d_gene: TRBD1
v_gene: TRBV5-1
abundance: .
j_gene: TRBJ1-2
CDR3aa: CASSLGDRVLNYGYTF
CDR3nt: TGCGCCAGCAGCTTGGGAGACAGGGTCCTCAACTATGGCTACACCTTC

d_gene: TRBD2
v_gene: TRBV3-1
abundance: many
j_gene: TRBJ2-7
CDR3aa: CASSPSGVGQYF
CDR3nt: TGTGCCAGCAGCCCCAGCGGGGTCGGGCAGTACTTC

d_gene: TRBD1
v_gene: TRBV12-3/TRBV12-4
abundance: few
j_gene: TRBJ2-2
CDR3aa: CASNLGQGGLFF
CDR3nt: TGTGCCAGCAACCTTGGACAGGGAGGGCTGTTTTTT

d_gene: TRBD2
v_gene: TRBV2
abundance: once
j_gene: TRBJ2-1
CDR3aa: CASSESRGGYNEQFF
CDR3nt: TGTGCCAGCAGTGAGTCTCGGGGGGGATACAATGAGCAGTTCTTC

d_gene: .
v_gene: TRBV7-6
abundance: few
j_gene: TRBJ1-1
CDR3aa: CASSFLDNAQEAFF
CDR3nt: TGTGCCAGCAGCTTCCTTGACAACGCCCAGGAGGCTTTCTTT

d_gene: TRBD2
v_gene: TRBV6-5
abundance: .
j_gene: TRBJ2-2
CDR3aa: CTSSYDGGAPGELFF
CDR3nt: TGTACCAGCAGTTATGACGGGGGGGCCCCCGGGGAGCTGTTTTTT

d_gene: TRBD1
v_gene: TRBV6-5
abundance: .
j_gene: TRBJ2-7
CDR3aa: CASSYVIATGSYEQYF
CDR3nt: TGTGCCAGCAGTTACGTCATTGCGACAGGGTCTTACGAGCAGTACTTC

d_gene: .
v_gene: TRBV27
abundance: .
j_gene: TRBJ2-5
CDR3aa: CASSFLSTGETQYF
CDR3nt: TGTGCCAGCAGTTTTTTGTCCACCGGAGAGACCCAGTACTTC

d_gene: .
v_gene: TRBV11-2
abundance: few
j_gene: TRBJ2-7
CDR3aa: CASSLTGSPGGYEQYF
CDR3nt: TGTGCCAGCAGCTTAACTGGTTCCCCCGGCGGATATGAGCAGTACTTC

d_gene: TRBD1
v_gene: TRBV18
abundance: few
j_gene: TRBJ2-7
CDR3aa: CASSPGQFSSYEQYF
CDR3nt: TGTGCCAGCTCACCGGGACAGTTCTCATCCTACGAGCAGTACTTC

d_gene: .
v_gene: TRBV7-9
abundance: few
j_gene: TRBJ1-2
CDR3aa: CASSLIGGGGHGYTF
CDR3nt: TGTGCCAGCAGCTTGATCGGGGGCGGAGGACATGGCTACACCTTC

d_gene: TRBD2
v_gene: TRBV6-2/TRBV6-3
abundance: .
j_gene: TRBJ2-1
CDR3aa: CASSYPLRLAGGAYNEQFF
CDR3nt: TGTGCCAGCAGTTACCCTCTCAGACTAGCGGGAGGGGCCTACAATGAGCAGTTCTTC

d_gene: TRBD1
v_gene: TRBV5-1
abundance: few
j_gene: TRBJ1-6
CDR3aa: CASSPLTGENSPLHF
CDR3nt: TGCGCCAGCAGCCCATTAACAGGGGAGAATTCACCCCTCCACTTT

d_gene: .
v_gene: TRBV7-6
abundance: few
j_gene: TRBJ2-7
CDR3aa: CASSLSSGSPYEQYF
CDR3nt: TGTGCCAGCAGCTTGTCCTCAGGGAGTCCCTACGAGCAGTACTTC

d_gene: .
v_gene: TRBV9
abundance: .
j_gene: TRBJ2-5
CDR3aa: CASSRGASEETQYF
CDR3nt: TGTGCCAGCAGTAGGGGGGCCAGCGAAGAGACCCAGTACTTC

d_gene: TRBD2
v_gene: TRBV12-3/TRBV12-4
abundance: .
j_gene: TRBJ2-5
CDR3aa: CASSETSGQETQYF
CDR3nt: TGTGCCAGCAGTGAGACTAGCGGACAAGAGACCCAGTACTTC

d_gene: TRBD1
v_gene: TRBV27
abundance: few
j_gene: TRBJ2-1
CDR3aa: CASTVPTLDRGTMRGQFF
CDR3nt: TGTGCCAGCACCGTACCTACTCTGGACAGGGGTACTATGCGGGGGCAGTTCTTC

d_gene: .
v_gene: TRBV15
abundance: .
j_gene: TRBJ2-3
CDR3aa: CATSRPSRSTDTQYF
CDR3nt: TGTGCCACCAGCAGACCCAGCAGGAGCACAGATACGCAGTATTTT

d_gene: TRBD2
v_gene: TRBV20-1
abundance: few
j_gene: TRBJ2-7
CDR3aa: CSARPNHGGGLYEQYF
CDR3nt: TGCAGTGCTAGACCCAATCATGGCGGGGGGCTCTACGAGCAGTACTTC

d_gene: .
v_gene: TRBV10-3
abundance: .
j_gene: TRBJ2-2
CDR3aa: CAITPKGDTGELFF
CDR3nt: TGTGCCATCACTCCCAAAGGGGACACCGGGGAGCTGTTTTTT

d_gene: .
v_gene: TRBV28
abundance: few
j_gene: TRBJ2-1
CDR3aa: CAILGNNEQFF
CDR3nt: TGTGCCATCCTTGGCAACAATGAGCAGTTCTTC

d_gene: .
v_gene: TRBV7-8
abundance: few
j_gene: TRBJ1-1
CDR3aa: CASSGTGPRNTEAFF
CDR3nt: TGTGCCAGCAGCGGTACAGGTCCTAGAAACACTGAAGCTTTCTTT

d_gene: TRBD2
v_gene: TRBV6-2/TRBV6-3
abundance: few
j_gene: TRBJ2-1
CDR3aa: CASRRGGADEQFF
CDR3nt: TGTGCCAGCAGGCGGGGGGGGGCCGATGAGCAGTTCTTC

d_gene: TRBD2
v_gene: TRBV4-1
abundance: .
j_gene: TRBJ2-1
CDR3aa: CASSQRGSYNEQFF
CDR3nt: TGCGCCAGCAGCCAACGCGGGAGCTACAATGAGCAGTTCTTC

d_gene: TRBD2
v_gene: TRBV5-1
abundance: few
j_gene: TRBJ2-2
CDR3aa: CASSLARASGNTGELFF
CDR3nt: TGCGCCAGCAGCTTGGCCCGGGCTAGCGGGAACACCGGGGAGCTGTTTTTT

d_gene: TRBD2
v_gene: TRBV7-9
abundance: few
j_gene: TRBJ2-1
CDR3aa: CASSLALAGGGDEQFF
CDR3nt: TGTGCCAGCAGCTTAGCGCTAGCGGGGGGGGGCGATGAGCAGTTCTTC

d_gene: .
v_gene: TRBV7-2
abundance: few
j_gene: TRBJ2-7
CDR3aa: CASSPGTLSSYEQYF
CDR3nt: TGTGCCAGCAGCCCAGGGACTCTTAGCTCCTACGAGCAGTACTTC

d_gene: TRBD2
v_gene: TRBV18
abundance: few
j_gene: TRBJ2-5
CDR3aa: CASSPPSGGTETQYF
CDR3nt: TGTGCCAGCTCACCTCCTAGCGGGGGGACGGAGACCCAGTACTTC

d_gene: .
v_gene: TRBV10-1
abundance: .
j_gene: TRBJ1-1
CDR3aa: CASSPREHTEAFF
CDR3nt: TGCGCCAGCAGCCCACGGGAACACACTGAAGCTTTCTTT

d_gene: .
v_gene: TRBV5-1
abundance: many
j_gene: TRBJ2-5
CDR3aa: CASSSTTRGETQYF
CDR3nt: TGCGCCAGCAGCTCTACGACACGGGGAGAGACCCAGTACTTC

d_gene: TRBD1
v_gene: TRBV7-2
abundance: .
j_gene: TRBJ2-7
CDR3aa: CASSLVGTGPTYEQYF
CDR3nt: TGTGCCAGCAGCTTAGTGGGGACAGGACCTACCTACGAGCAGTACTTC

d_gene: .
v_gene: TRBV25-1
abundance: .
j_gene: TRBJ2-1
CDR3aa: CASSELIRTHDEQFF
CDR3nt: TGTGCCAGCAGTGAATTAATTCGGACTCACGATGAGCAGTTCTTC

d_gene: TRBD2
v_gene: TRBV9
abundance: .
j_gene: TRBJ2-3
CDR3aa: CASSASPGYGRARTDTQYF
CDR3nt: TGTGCCAGCAGCGCAAGTCCCGGGTACGGGAGGGCCCGCACAGATACGCAGTATTTT

d_gene: .
v_gene: TRBV18
abundance: few
j_gene: TRBJ2-7
CDR3aa: CASSPGRYYEQYF
CDR3nt: TGTGCCAGCTCACCAGGCCGGTACTACGAGCAGTACTTC